This T cell receptor beta chain was recorded in a study of blood T cell repertoires in COVID-19. Study context: Acute and convalescent COVID-19 specimens originated in the United States, Italy and Spain. PBMCs, B-cell-depleted T cells, or T cells provided the cDNA or gDNA that made up the material.

Original data processing: By means of reference gene primer amplification, nucleated cell counts were estimated. Clones were sequenced by immunoSEQ multiplex PCR, and TCRdb holds only the in-frame ones, with some missing. V and J calls and clone size are given by that table; D and trimming were obtained from the DNA. The sample lists 140,000 or so clones; over 70% were seen once. Germline CDR1 is PRHDT and CDR2 is FYEKMQ (reference sequence). This CDR3 is 14 amino acids long. With 4 bases clipped from V and 8 bases from J, the junction kept 4 bases outside the gene matches. The receptor was isolated from a man aged 50-59 years with active or convalescent COVID-19. V is TRBV13 and J is TRBJ1-4, with TRBD1 matching 10 bases. The sequencing input was peripheral blood. The CDR3 spells CASSSGTGVEKLFF. DNA for the CDR3: TGTGCCAGCAGCTCCGGGACAGGGGTGGAAAAACTGTTTTTT.